The 14 T cell receptor beta chains presented below share a single source sample, sequenced in a study of metastatic and nonmetastatic thyroid tumors. MiXCR was used by TCRdb to re-call the PCR reads. Of about 39,000 clones listed, about an eighth were seen once; the top ten hold approximately 8.8%. All patients were treatment-naive before thyroid surgery. Sequenced: blood. These TCRs come from a male donor with papillary thyroid cancer or a benign thyroid nodule (not recorded which). Some clones in this sample may be carry-over from other donors' samples.

This clone was counted only a few times. The gene calls are TRBV5-1 and TRBJ2-1, with D perhaps matching TRBD2 (5 bases). Trimming cost V 5 bases and J 3 bases, with 15 bases left between them. The CDR3 extends over 15 amino acids. Germline CDR1 reads SGHRS; CDR2 reads YFSETQ. The CDR3 DNA is TGCGCCAGCAGTCCGGGGTATGGCGGCTACAATGAGCAGTTCTTC. The encoded protein is CASSPGYGGYNEQFF.

This rearrangement joins TRBV3-1 to TRBJ2-3, with 10 bases aligning to TRBD2. The CDR3 contains 16 residues. Germline V CDR1 and CDR2: LGHDT, YNNKEL (reference sequence). With 2 bases clipped from V and 2 bases from J, the junction kept 4 bases outside the gene matches. The CDR3 sequence: CASSQRTSGNTDTQYF. CDR3 nucleotide sequence: TGTGCCAGCAGCCAACGGACTAGCGGCAACACAGATACGCAGTATTTT.

Regarding this clone: This may be a read error, as it is one base from a much larger clone. This chain links TRBV4-3 with TRBJ1-2; a possible D gene is TRBD1 (6 bases). V was cut by 7 bases and J by 5 bases, with 14 bases left in between. The CDR3 covers 13 residues. Per germline, CDR1 LGHNA and CDR2 YSLEER. CDR3 nucleotides: TGCGCCAGCATCCCAGAGGGGGGTTATGGCTACACCTTC. Protein sequence: CASIPEGGYGYTF.

This clone was recorded at least ten times. Other DNA sequences in this specimen translate into the identical CDR3. V is TRBV7-9 and J is TRBJ2-6; no clear D. CDR3 length: 15 amino acids. V lost 5 bases, J lost 0 bases, and 8 bases lay in between. From germline, CDR1 is SEHNR and CDR2 FQNEAQ (reference sequence). CDR3 DNA: TGTGCCAGCAGCCGGTCGCTCTCTGGGGCCAACGTCCTGACTTTC. Translation gives CASSRSLSGANVLTF.

This clone was seen ten or more times. The V gene is TRBV30, the J gene TRBJ2-7, with TRBD1 matching 9 bases. Germline assignment: CDR1 GTSNPN and CDR2 SVGIG (reference sequence). This CDR3 region has 13 residues. The V gene end was trimmed by 0 bases and the J gene end by 3 bases; junction bases not matched to a gene: 0. CDR3 bases: TGTGCCTGGAGTGTGACAGGGGGCTACGAGCAGTACTTC. This codes for CAWSVTGGYEQYF.

The J gene is TRBJ2-1, the V gene TRBV20-1; TRBD1 might be the D (6 bases). The CDR3 length is 15 residues. Germline V lookup: CDR1 DFQATT, CDR2 SNEGSKA (reference sequence). Trimming took off 3 bases at V and 10 bases at J, with 22 bases between the two ends. This CDR3 reads CSARGTMSSPSEQFF. In DNA form, the CDR3 reads TGCAGTGCTAGGGGGACAATGAGCAGTCCTTCAGAGCAGTTCTTC.

This clone was observed at least ten times. J is TRBJ2-1 and V is TRBV6-2 or TRBV6-3; a possible D gene is TRBD2 (6 bases). Deletions cut 3 bases from V and 7 bases from J, with 16 bases between. CDR1 MNHEY and CDR2 SVGEGT come from the germline V gene. This CDR3 is built from 15 residues. The chain's CDR3 is CASSYSGLSSNEQFF. CDR3 DNA: TGTGCCAGCAGTTATAGCGGACTCTCCTCGAATGAGCAGTTCTTC.

This clone was recorded many times. The J gene is TRBJ1-3, the V gene TRBV6-1; D is perhaps TRBD1 (6 bases). Germline V gene sequence: CDR1 MNHNS, CDR2 SASEGT. Trimming stripped 0 bases from V and 1 base from J, with 13 bases between. CDR3 length: 17 residues. The CDR3 DNA reads as TGTGCCAGCAGTGAAGCTTGGGGGCCGGTATCTGGAAACACCATATATTTT. It codes for CASSEAWGPVSGNTIYF.

In its sample, this clone was seen many times. This chain connects TRBV5-1 to TRBJ1-1; no clear D gene. CDR3 length: 12 residues. In germline, CDR1 is SGHRS, CDR2 YFSETQ. V gave up 1 base and J gave up 1 base, with 2 bases separating them. The CDR3 nucleotides read TGCGCCAGCAGCTTGCAGAACACTGAAGCTTTCTTT. Encoded protein: CASSLQNTEAFF.

At least ten counts were recorded for this clone. This chain connects TRBV7-2 to TRBJ2-7; 7 bases are a match to TRBD2. There are 15 residues in the CDR3. Germline-derived CDR1 and CDR2 are SGHTA and FQGNSA. Trimming took 1 base from V and 3 from J; bases not matched to a gene: 6. In DNA, the CDR3 is TGTGCCAGCAGCTTAGAAGGCGGGAGTTACTACGAGCAGTACTTC. Its protein is CASSLEGGSYYEQYF.

This clone was seen ten or more times. The chain combines TRBV11-2 with TRBJ1-3, with D perhaps matching TRBD1 (5 bases). Germline V gene lookup returns CDR1 SGHAT and CDR2 FQNNGV. The CDR3 spans 17 residues. Trimming removed 2 bases from V and 0 bases from J, with 14 bases in between. CDR3 nucleotides: TGTGCCAGCAGCTTAACCGGCAGGGCTAGCTCTGGAAACACCATATATTTT. Amino acid sequence: CASSLTGRASSGNTIYF.

This clone was seen at least ten times. In DNA, the CDR3 is TGTGCCAGTAGTGGGACAGGGGGCTGGGATTCACCCCTCCACTTT. This gives the protein CASSGTGGWDSPLHF. This chain uses TRBV19 with TRBJ1-6; 12 nucleotides agree with TRBD1. The V segment lost 5 bases and the J segment 8 bases; nucleotides outside the gene matches: 4. CDR1 is LNHDA, CDR2 SQIVND, per germline (reference sequence). The CDR3 is 15 amino acids.

This clone was observed many times. The rearrangement joins TRBV4-3 to TRBJ2-1, with D tentatively TRBD2 (6 bases). Trimming pared 3 bases from V and 7 bases from J, leaving 19 bases between. This CDR3 has 16 amino acids. Germline values: CDR1 LGHNA, CDR2 YSLEER. The CDR3 nucleotides read TGCGCCAGCAGCCAGGAGGCCGGGAGAACGGGAAATGAGCAGTTCTTC. Protein product: CASSQEAGRTGNEQFF.

The chain carries TRBV20-1 and TRBJ2-1; possible D gene TRBD1, 7 bases. The CDR3 runs to 16 residues. Between the trimmed V and J ends, which lost 6 bases and 4 bases, there was a span of 22 bases. Germline CDR1 reads DFQATT; CDR2 reads SNEGSKA (reference sequence). The CDR3 loop is CSAENAGTAQYNEQFF. The DNA of the CDR3 is TGCAGTGCCGAAAATGCGGGGACAGCCCAATACAATGAGCAGTTCTTC.